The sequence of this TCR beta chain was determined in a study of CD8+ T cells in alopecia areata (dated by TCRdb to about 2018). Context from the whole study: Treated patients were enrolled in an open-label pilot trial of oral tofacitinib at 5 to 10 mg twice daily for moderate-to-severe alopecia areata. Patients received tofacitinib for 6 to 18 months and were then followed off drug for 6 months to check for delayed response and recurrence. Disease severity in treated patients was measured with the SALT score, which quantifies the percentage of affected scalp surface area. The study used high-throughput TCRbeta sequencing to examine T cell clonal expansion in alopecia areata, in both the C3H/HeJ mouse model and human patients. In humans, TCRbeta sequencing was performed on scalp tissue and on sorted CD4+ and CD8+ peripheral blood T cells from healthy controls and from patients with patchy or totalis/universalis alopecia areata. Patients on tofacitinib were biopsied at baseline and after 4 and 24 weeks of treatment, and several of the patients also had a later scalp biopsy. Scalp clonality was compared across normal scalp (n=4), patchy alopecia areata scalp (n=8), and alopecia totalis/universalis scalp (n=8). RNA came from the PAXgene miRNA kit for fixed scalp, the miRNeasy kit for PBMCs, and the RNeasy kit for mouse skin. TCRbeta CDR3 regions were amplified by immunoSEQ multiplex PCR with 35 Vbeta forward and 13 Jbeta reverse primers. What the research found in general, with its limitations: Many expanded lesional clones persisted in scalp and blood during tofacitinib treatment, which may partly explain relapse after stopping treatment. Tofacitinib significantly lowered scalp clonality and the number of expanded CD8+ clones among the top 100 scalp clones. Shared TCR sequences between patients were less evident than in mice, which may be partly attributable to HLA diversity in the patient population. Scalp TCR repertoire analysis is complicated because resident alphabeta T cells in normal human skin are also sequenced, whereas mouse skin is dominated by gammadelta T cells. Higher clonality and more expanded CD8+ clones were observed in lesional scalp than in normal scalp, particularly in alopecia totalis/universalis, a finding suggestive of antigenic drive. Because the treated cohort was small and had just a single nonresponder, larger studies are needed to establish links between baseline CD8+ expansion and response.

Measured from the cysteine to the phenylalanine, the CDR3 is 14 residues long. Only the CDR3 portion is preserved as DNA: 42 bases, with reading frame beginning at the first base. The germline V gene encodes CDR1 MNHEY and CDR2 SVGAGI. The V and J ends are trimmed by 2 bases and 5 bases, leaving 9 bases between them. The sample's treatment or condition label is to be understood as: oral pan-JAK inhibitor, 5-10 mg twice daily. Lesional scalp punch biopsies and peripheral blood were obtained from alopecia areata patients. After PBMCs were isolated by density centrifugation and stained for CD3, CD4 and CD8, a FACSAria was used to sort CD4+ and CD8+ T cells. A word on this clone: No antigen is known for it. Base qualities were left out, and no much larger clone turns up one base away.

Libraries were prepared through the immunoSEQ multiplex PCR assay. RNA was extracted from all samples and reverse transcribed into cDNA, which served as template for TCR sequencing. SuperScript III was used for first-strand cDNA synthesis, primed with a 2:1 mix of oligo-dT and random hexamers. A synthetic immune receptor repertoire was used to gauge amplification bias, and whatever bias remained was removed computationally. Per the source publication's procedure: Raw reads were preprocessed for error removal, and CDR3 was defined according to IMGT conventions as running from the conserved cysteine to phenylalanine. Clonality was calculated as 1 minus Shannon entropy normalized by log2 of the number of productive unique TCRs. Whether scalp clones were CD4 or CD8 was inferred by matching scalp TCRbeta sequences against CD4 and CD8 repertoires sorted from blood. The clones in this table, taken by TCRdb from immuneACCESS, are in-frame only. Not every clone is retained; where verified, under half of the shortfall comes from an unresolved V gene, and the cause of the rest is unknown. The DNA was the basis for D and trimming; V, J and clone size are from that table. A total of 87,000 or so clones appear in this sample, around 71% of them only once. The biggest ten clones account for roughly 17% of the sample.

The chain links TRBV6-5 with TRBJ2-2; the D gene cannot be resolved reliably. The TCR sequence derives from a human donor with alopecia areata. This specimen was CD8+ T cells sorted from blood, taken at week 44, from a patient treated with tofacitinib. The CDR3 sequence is CASSYGRPTGELFF. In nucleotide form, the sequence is TGTGCCAGCAGTTACGGCAGGCCAACCGGGGAGCTGTTTTTT.